This T cell receptor beta chain was sequenced during a study of CD4 T cells in relation to SARS-CoV-2 and coronaviruses. Unexposed donor CD4+ T cells date from about 2011-2018, before the COVID-19 pandemic. V dropped 6 bases and J dropped 4 bases, with 9 bases sitting between them. The CDR3 spans 12 residues. The V gene's germline CDR1 is LGHNT and CDR2 FRNRAP. Sequencing was performed with immunoSEQ multiplex PCR; in TCRdb, only in-frame clones are kept and a portion is missing. The profile shows 60,000 to 65,000 clones, about 94% of them singletons. The sequenced sample was naive CD4+ T cells from PBMCs. Subset indicated: naive CD4+ T cells isolated by negative enrichment. This chain connects TRBV12-5 to TRBJ2-5, with D unresolved. The TCR comes from a human donor in good health. The CDR3 region has the DNA TGTGCTAGTGGCCCCAATAGAGAGACCCAGTACTTC. This codes for CASGPNRETQYF.